These 11 T cell receptor beta chains originate from one sample sequenced in a study of cytomegalovirus exposure and HLA in healthy donors. The repertoire was sequenced with immunoSEQ multiplex PCR; TCRdb's copy has only in-frame clones and lacks some. Altogether tens of thousands of clones are present, around 94% being singletons, with the ten largest covering approximately 0.67%. Sequencing input: PBMCs. Receptors originate from a young man in good health and CMV-seronegative.

The chain combines TRBV11-1 with TRBJ1-2; weak D call: TRBD1 (5 bases). The CDR3 has 12 residues. Germline CDR1 and CDR2: SGHAT and FQDESV (reference sequence). V dropped 10 bases and J dropped 1 base, with 10 bases sitting between them. The CDR3 DNA reads TGTGCCACCAAAGACAGTAACTATGGCTACACCTTC. Translated, it gives CATKDSNYGYTF.

This chain joins TRBV5-5 and TRBJ1-6; D might be TRBD1 (5 bases). Germline values: CDR1 SGHKS, CDR2 YYEKEE (reference sequence). The CDR3 is 15 residues long. V was trimmed by 1 base and J by 10 bases, leaving 15 bases between them. The CDR3 nucleotides are TGTGCCAGCAGCTTGCAAGTGGGAACAGGATCACCCCTCCACTTT. This sequence encodes CASSLQVGTGSPLHF.

The chain couples TRBV6-1 to TRBJ1-4; perhaps TRBD1 as D (6 bases). Trimming took 6 bases from V and 3 from J, leaving 11 bases between them. The length of the CDR3 is 14 residues. The germline CDR1 and CDR2 sequences are MNHNS and SASEGT. CDR3 sequence reads: CASRLEGANEKLFF. The CDR3 DNA reads TGTGCCAGCAGGCTAGAGGGGGCTAATGAAAAACTGTTTTTT.

This chain uses TRBV7-2 with TRBJ2-2, with TRBD2 identical over 10 bases. The CDR3 is 17 residues long. V gave up 3 bases and J gave up 1 base; unmatched junction bases: 5. Germline V gene lookup returns CDR1 SGHTA and CDR2 FQGNSA. The CDR3 loop reads CASSFPSGGLNTGELFF. The CDR3 bases are TGTGCCAGCAGCTTCCCTAGCGGGGGCCTGAACACCGGGGAGCTGTTTTTT.

This clone came up once. This sequence joins TRBV7-6 and TRBJ2-1; maybe TRBD2 (6 bases). The germline gives CDR1 SGHVS, CDR2 FNYEAQ. The CDR3 length is 16 residues. Trimming took off 4 bases at V and 3 bases at J, with 16 bases between the two ends. Written as DNA, the CDR3 is TGTGCCAGCAGCTCTAGCGCTGGAGCAGGCTACAATGAGCAGTTCTTC. This translates into CASSSSAGAGYNEQFF.

Regarding this clone: With a much larger clone just one base away, this may be a read error. V and J are TRBV2 and TRBJ1-2; tentative D call: TRBD1 (5 bases). Germline V gene data show CDR1 as SNHLY and CDR2 as FYNNEI. This CDR3 comprises 13 residues. V lost 3 bases and J 4 bases, leaving 9 bases between the germline ends. CDR3 loop: CASSDTGLYGYTF. In DNA, the CDR3 is TGTGCCAGCAGTGATACAGGCCTCTATGGCTACACCTTC.

The rearrangement joins TRBV4-3 to TRBJ1-1; 7 bases line up with TRBD1. The trim removed 0 bases at V and 1 base at J, leaving 14 bases unmatched. The CDR3 extends over 19 amino acids. Germline values: CDR1 LGHNA, CDR2 YSLEER. CDR3 DNA: TGCGCCAGCAGCCAAGATCTTTGGACAGGCCCAGTTTCGAACACTGAAGCTTTCTTT. Encoded protein: CASSQDLWTGPVSNTEAFF.

This rearrangement joins TRBV27 to TRBJ2-2; 13 bases map to TRBD2. The CDR3 runs to 18 residues. V shed 4 bases and J 4 bases; nucleotides not matched to a gene: 9. CDR1 and CDR2 from the germline V gene are MNHEY and SMNVEV (reference sequence). The CDR3: CASSSPGLAGEGTGELFF. CDR3 DNA: TGTGCCAGCAGTTCCCCAGGACTAGCGGGAGAGGGCACCGGGGAGCTGTTTTTT.

The chain couples TRBV30 to TRBJ2-3; the D gene is possibly TRBD1 (5 bases). V dropped 5 bases and J dropped 4 bases, with 16 bases sitting between them. The CDR3 length is 14 residues. The germline CDR1 and CDR2 sequences are GTSNPN and SVGIG (reference sequence). CDR3 nucleotide sequence: TGTGCCTGGGGGGCGTCTCCAGCGTCAGATACGCAGTATTTT. It translates to CAWGASPASDTQYF.

The genes are TRBV7-8 and TRBJ1-1; D is uncertain. Trimming stripped 4 bases from V and 6 bases from J, with 9 bases between. CDR1 and CDR2 (germline): SGHVS, FQNEAQ. This CDR3 is built from 12 residues. DNA for the CDR3: TGTGCCAGCAGCTCCCCCCCGGCTGAAGCTTTCTTT. This codes for CASSSPPAEAFF.

The chain carries TRBV12-2 and TRBJ2-7; the table assigns TRBD1, which was not confirmed against the DNA. TRBV12-2 has pseudogene status. The CDR3 runs 14 residues. The DNA for the CDR3 is TGTGCAAGTCGCTTATTCCAGGGCGAACACGAGCAGTACTTC. As protein: CASRLFQGEHEQYF.